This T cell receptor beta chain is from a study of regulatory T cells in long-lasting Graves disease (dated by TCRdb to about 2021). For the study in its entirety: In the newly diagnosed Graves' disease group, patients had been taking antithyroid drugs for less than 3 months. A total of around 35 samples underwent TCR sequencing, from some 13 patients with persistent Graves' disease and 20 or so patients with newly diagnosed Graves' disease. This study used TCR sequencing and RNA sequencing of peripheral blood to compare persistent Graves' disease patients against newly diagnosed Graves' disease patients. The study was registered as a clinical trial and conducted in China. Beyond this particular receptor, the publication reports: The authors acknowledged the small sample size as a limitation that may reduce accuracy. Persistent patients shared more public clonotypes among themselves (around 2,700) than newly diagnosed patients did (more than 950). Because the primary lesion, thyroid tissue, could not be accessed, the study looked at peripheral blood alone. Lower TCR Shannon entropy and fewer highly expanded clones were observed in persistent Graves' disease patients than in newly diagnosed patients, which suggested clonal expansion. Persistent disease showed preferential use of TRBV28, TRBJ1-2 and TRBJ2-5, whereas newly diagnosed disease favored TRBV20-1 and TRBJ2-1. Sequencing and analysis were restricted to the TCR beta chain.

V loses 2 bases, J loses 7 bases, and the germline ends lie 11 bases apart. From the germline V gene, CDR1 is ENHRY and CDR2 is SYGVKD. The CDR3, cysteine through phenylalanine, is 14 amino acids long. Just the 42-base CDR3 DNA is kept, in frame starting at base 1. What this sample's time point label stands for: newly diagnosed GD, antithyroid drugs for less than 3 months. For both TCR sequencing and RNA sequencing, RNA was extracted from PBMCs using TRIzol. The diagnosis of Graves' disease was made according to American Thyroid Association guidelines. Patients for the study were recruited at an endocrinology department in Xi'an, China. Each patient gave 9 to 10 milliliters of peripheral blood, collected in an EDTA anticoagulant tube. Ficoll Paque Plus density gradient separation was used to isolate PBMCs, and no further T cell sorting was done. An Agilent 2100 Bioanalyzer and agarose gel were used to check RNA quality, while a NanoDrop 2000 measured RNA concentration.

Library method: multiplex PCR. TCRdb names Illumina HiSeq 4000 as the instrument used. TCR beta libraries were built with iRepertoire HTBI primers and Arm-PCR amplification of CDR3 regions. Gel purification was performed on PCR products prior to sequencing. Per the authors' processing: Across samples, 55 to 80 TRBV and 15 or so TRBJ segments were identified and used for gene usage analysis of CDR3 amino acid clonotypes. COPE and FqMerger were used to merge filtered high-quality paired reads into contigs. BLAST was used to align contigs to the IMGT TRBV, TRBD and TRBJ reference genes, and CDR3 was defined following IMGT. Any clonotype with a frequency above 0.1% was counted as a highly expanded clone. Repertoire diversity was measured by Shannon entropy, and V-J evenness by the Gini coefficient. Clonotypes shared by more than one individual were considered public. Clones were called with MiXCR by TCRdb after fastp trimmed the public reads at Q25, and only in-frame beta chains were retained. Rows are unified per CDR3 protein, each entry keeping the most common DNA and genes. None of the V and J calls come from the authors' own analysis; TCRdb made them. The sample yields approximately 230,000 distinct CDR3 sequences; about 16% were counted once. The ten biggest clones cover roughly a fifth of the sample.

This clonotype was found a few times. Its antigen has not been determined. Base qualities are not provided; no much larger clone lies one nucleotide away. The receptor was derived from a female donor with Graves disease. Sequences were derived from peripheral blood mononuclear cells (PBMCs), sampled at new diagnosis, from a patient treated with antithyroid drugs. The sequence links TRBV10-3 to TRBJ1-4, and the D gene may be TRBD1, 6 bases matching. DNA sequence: TGTGCCATCAGTGAGGAGGGAGGGGGTGAAAAACTGTTTTTT. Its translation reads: CAISEEGGGEKLFF.